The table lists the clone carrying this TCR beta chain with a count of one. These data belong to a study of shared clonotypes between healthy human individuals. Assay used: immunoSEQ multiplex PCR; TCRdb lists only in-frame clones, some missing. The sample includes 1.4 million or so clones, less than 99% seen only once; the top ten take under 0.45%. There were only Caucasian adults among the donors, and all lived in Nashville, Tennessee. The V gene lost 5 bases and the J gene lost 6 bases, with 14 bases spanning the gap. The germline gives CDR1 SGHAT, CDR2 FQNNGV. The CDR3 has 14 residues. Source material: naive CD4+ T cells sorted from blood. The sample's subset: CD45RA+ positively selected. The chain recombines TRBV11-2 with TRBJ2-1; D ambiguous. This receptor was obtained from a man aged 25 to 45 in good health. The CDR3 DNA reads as TGTGCCAGCAGCCGAGCCAGGACCCCCAATGAGCAGTTCTTC. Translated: CASSRARTPNEQFF.